What follows are 26 T cell receptor beta chains derived from one specimen sequenced in a study of beta chain features in type 1 diabetes. Their antigens remain unidentified. The whole isolated RNA underwent reverse transcription, so sequencing captured expressed TCRB transcripts. Sequencing was performed with immunoSEQ multiplex PCR; in TCRdb, only in-frame clones are kept and a portion is missing. Of some 350,000 clones in the sample, roughly 13% were seen once. Findings and limits, study-wide: TCRB CDR3s from Type 1 diabetes patients were moderately but significantly shorter in all four CD4+ subsets.

Material for sequencing was naive CD4+ T cells from blood. These receptor sequences come from a woman aged 18-35 years with type 1 diabetes.

This clone was observed a handful of times. This chain uses TRBV30 with TRBJ1-2; TRBD1 matches at 8 bases. The germline gives CDR1 GTSNPN, CDR2 SVGIG (reference sequence). CDR3 size: 12 residues. Unmatched junction bases numbered 3, after V lost 1 base and J lost 8 bases. CDR3 DNA: TGTGCCTGGAGTGCCGGACAGGGAGGCTACACCTTC. It is translated as CAWSAGQGGYTF.

A few counts support this clone. The chain combines TRBV5-1 with TRBJ2-2; TRBD2 agrees at 7 bases. This CDR3 contains 15 residues. Germline assignment: CDR1 SGHRS and CDR2 YFSETQ. With V trimmed by 6 bases and J by 1 base, 6 bases remained unmatched. CDR3 in DNA: TGCGCCAGCACCCGACTAGCCGGGAACACCGGGGAGCTGTTTTTT. This sequence encodes CASTRLAGNTGELFF. The complete variable domain, with remaining parts taken from reference TRBV5-1 and TRBJ2-2, reads KAGVTQTPRYLIKTRGQQVTLSCSPISGHRSVSWYQQTPGQGLQFLFEYFSETQRNKGNFPGRFSGRQFSNSRSEMNVSTLELGDSALYLCASTRLAGNTGELFFGEGSRLTVL.

This clone has a handful of counts. The chain employs TRBV6-5 and TRBJ2-7; TRBD2 agrees at 7 bases. The junction had 9 bases not matched to a gene; V was cut back by 5 bases and J by 2 bases. The CDR3 loop spans 15 amino acids. Germline CDR1 reads MNHEY; CDR2 reads SVGAGI. The DNA for the CDR3 is TGTGCCAGCAGTCCCCAAGGACTAGGGGCCTACGAGCAGTACGTC. Translated, it gives CASSPQGLGAYEQYV.

This clone was seen more than once but under ten times. The CDR3 DNA reads as TGTGCCAGCAGCACAGGGACGGGTCCCGTCTACGAGCAGTACGTC. It codes for CASSTGTGPVYEQYV. The chain couples TRBV11-2 to TRBJ2-7, with D perhaps TRBD1 (6 bases). The CDR3 has 15 residues. Trimming cost V 5 bases and J 3 bases, with 17 bases left between them. The germline V gene has CDR1 SGHAT and CDR2 FQNNGV.

This clone showed up just a few times. CDR3 protein: CASSLGTGGAQYV. The CDR3 DNA is TGCGCCAGCAGCTTAGGGACAGGGGGCGCGCAGTACGTC. J is TRBJ2-7 and V is TRBV5-1, with 12 bases matching TRBD1. This CDR3 is built from 13 residues. Germline CDR1 SGHRS, CDR2 YFSETQ. Trimming took 2 bases from V and 9 from J; bases not matched to a gene: 3.

In its sample, this clone was seen a few times. The CDR3 loop reads CASSMVGQGNQPQHF. The CDR3 bases are TGTGCCAGTAGTATGGTAGGCCAGGGTAATCAGCCCCAGCATTTT. The V call is TRBV19, the J call TRBJ1-5; tentative D call: TRBD1 (5 bases). Germline V gene data show CDR1 as LNHDA and CDR2 as SQIVND (reference sequence). The germline V and J ends were trimmed by 3 bases and 4 bases, with 13 bases remaining between them. This CDR3 has 15 amino acids.

This chain links TRBV7-2 with TRBJ2-1, with 9 nucleotides matching TRBD1. Trimming at V came to 1 base and at J to 6 bases, leaving 4 bases not matched to a gene. CDR3 length equals 15 residues. Germline loops: CDR1 SGHTA, CDR2 FQGNSA. The chain's CDR3 is CASSLGGTGTNEQFF. The CDR3 bases are TGTGCCAGCAGCTTAGGGGGGACAGGGACCAATGAGCAGTTCTTC.

The gene calls are TRBV7-9 and TRBJ1-1; 10 bases align to TRBD1. The CDR3 contains 15 residues. V lost 5 bases to trimming and J lost 5 bases; unmatched junction nucleotides: 8. Per the germline V gene, CDR1 is SEHNR and CDR2 is FQNEAQ (reference sequence). CDR3 amino acids: CASSPRQGASTEAFF. DNA of the CDR3: TGTGCCAGCAGCCCTCGACAGGGGGCTAGTACTGAAGCTTTCTTT.

This sequence joins TRBV25-1 and TRBJ1-3; TRBD1 agrees at 9 bases. V was clipped by 0 bases and J by 0 bases; unmatched bases: 6. The length of the CDR3 is 18 residues. Germline lookup yields CDR1 MGHDK and CDR2 SYGVNS. CDR3 nucleotides: TGTGCCAGCAGTGAATATCCGGGACAGGGCCCCTCTGGAAACACCATATATTTT. This sequence encodes CASSEYPGQGPSGNTIYF.

The V call is TRBV2, the J call TRBJ1-5; no reliable D call. Per germline, CDR1 SNHLY and CDR2 FYNNEI. The CDR3 extends over 13 amino acids. The V end was cut by 4 bases, the J end by 7 bases, with 11 bases between. The CDR3 sequence: CASSAGGMQPQHF. CDR3 DNA: TGTGCCAGCAGTGCTGGAGGGATGCAGCCCCAGCATTTT.

The V call is TRBV11-2, the J call TRBJ2-5; D call uncertain. Germline V lookup: CDR1 SGHAT, CDR2 FQNNGV. V was pared by 6 bases and J by 5 bases, with 10 bases between. This CDR3 is built from 12 residues. CDR3 sequence (DNA): TGTGCCAGCAGTCCCCCGGGTGAGACCCAGTACTTC. The encoded protein is CASSPPGETQYF.

V usage is TRBV28 and J usage is TRBJ2-3; TRBD2 matches 12 bases. The CDR3 sequence is 15 residues long. V lost 6 bases to trimming and J lost 4 bases; unmatched junction nucleotides: 5. Germline CDR1 is MDHEN and CDR2 is SYDVKM. As DNA, the CDR3 is TGTGCCAGCAGCTCGGGACTAGCGGGCCCAGATACGCAGTATTTT. Protein product: CASSSGLAGPDTQYF. Together with reference TRBV28 and TRBJ2-3, the CDR3 gives the full variable domain: DVKVTQSSRYLVKRTGEKVFLECVQDMDHENMFWYRQDPGLGLRLIYFSYDVKMKEKGDIPEGYSVSREKKERFSLILESASTNQTSMYLCASSSGLAGPDTQYFGPGTRLTVL.

The V and J genes are TRBV10-3 and TRBJ2-1, with 7 nucleotides matching TRBD1. The CDR3 loop spans 13 amino acids. CDR1 ENHRY and CDR2 SYGVKD come from the germline V gene. Trimming took 4 bases from V and 8 from J; bases not matched to a gene: 5. This chain's CDR3 is CAISGGTGDEQFF. The DNA of the CDR3 is TGTGCCATCAGTGGCGGAACAGGGGATGAGCAGTTCTTC.

This clone was recorded a few times. The CDR3 nucleotides are TGTGCCAGCAGCGTAGCTGGAGCAGGGTCCCAGGAAAAACTGTTTTTT. This gives the protein CASSVAGAGSQEKLFF. The rearrangement joins TRBV9 to TRBJ1-4, with D perhaps matching TRBD1 (5 bases). Trimming took 0 bases from V and 8 from J, leaving 17 bases between them. Germline V lookup: CDR1 SGDLS, CDR2 YYNGEE. This CDR3 comprises 16 residues.

This clone was seen a handful of times. The chain couples TRBV2 to TRBJ2-1, with a tentative D call TRBD2 (6 bases). The length of the CDR3 is 15 residues. Germline-derived CDR1 and CDR2 are SNHLY and FYNNEI. Trimming cost V 10 bases and J 0 bases, with 16 bases left between them. The CDR3 nucleotides read TGTGCCATCACCCGGAGGGTGGGCTCCTACAATGAGCAGTTCTTC. Its protein product is CAITRRVGSYNEQFF.

The V gene is TRBV28, the J gene TRBJ1-2, with TRBD1 matching 7 bases. The V and J ends lost 5 bases and 3 bases, in that order; junction bases with no gene match: 9. The CDR3 has 15 residues. Germline V lookup: CDR1 MDHEN, CDR2 SYDVKM. CDR3 sequence reads: CASSRRFQGDYGYTF. In DNA, the CDR3 is TGTGCCAGCAGTCGACGATTCCAGGGGGACTATGGCTACACCTTC.

This clone was observed a few times. The V call is TRBV7-2, the J call TRBJ2-7; 8 bases are shared with TRBD2. The CDR3 spans 14 residues. Germline V gene data show CDR1 as SGHTA and CDR2 as FQGNSA. V dropped 6 bases and J dropped 3; count of bases not matched to a gene: 7. Written as DNA, the CDR3 is TGTGCCAGCAGTCGGACTAGCCTGGTCTACGAGCAGTACTTC. Residues: CASSRTSLVYEQYF.

V gene TRBV6-5 combines with J gene TRBJ1-2; D is possibly TRBD1 (6 bases). CDR3 length: 15 amino acids. Germline CDR1 MNHEY, CDR2 SVGAGI. Deletions cut 2 bases from V and 2 bases from J, with 12 bases between. This CDR3 is CASSYRIDRNYGYTF. CDR3 sequence (DNA): TGTGCCAGCAGTTACCGAATCGACAGGAACTATGGCTACACCTTC.

This clone was found a few times. This sequence joins TRBV5-1 and TRBJ1-1; maybe TRBD1 (5 bases). Germline V gene data show CDR1 as SGHRS and CDR2 as YFSETQ. Deletions cut 3 bases from V and 1 base from J, with 10 bases between. CDR3 length equals 14 residues. The CDR3 coding sequence is TGCGCCAGCAGCTACCAGGGCGAGAACACTGAAGCTTTCTTT. It encodes CASSYQGENTEAFF.

DNA of the CDR3: TGCAGCGCCCACAGGGGACTGAACACTGAAGCTTTCTTT. It is translated as CSAHRGLNTEAFF. The chain is built from TRBV29-1 and TRBJ1-1; 7 positions agree with TRBD1. The V and J ends lost 7 bases and 0 bases, in that order; junction bases with no gene match: 5. This CDR3 is built from 13 residues. Germline V gene lookup returns CDR1 SQVTM and CDR2 ANQGSEA.

This clone was detected a few times. The chain uses TRBV30 and TRBJ2-2; D possibly corresponds to TRBD1 (6 bases). Germline-derived CDR1 and CDR2 are GTSNPN and SVGIG (reference sequence). The ends were cut back, 4 bases at V and 6 bases at J, with 9 bases in the middle. The CDR3 runs to 12 residues. CDR3 DNA sequence: TGTGCCTGGAAGCCAGGGGCCGGGGAGCTGTTTTTT. This codes for CAWKPGAGELFF.

The J gene is TRBJ2-1, the V gene TRBV15, with 11 bases aligning to TRBD2. This CDR3 region has 16 residues. Germline CDR1 LNHNV, CDR2 YYDKDF (reference sequence). The V and J ends lost 1 base and 4 bases, in that order; junction bases with no gene match: 3. The CDR3 sequence: CATSRVGTSGYNEQFF. DNA of the CDR3: TGTGCCACCAGCAGAGTGGGGACTAGCGGTTACAATGAGCAGTTCTTC.

V is TRBV9 and J is TRBJ1-3; D gene ambiguous. The CDR3 consists of 14 residues. The V gene lost 6 bases and the J gene lost 1 base, with 11 bases spanning the gap. Germline CDR1 and CDR2: SGDLS and YYNGEE. The chain's CDR3 is CASTDYLSGNTIYF. DNA of the CDR3: TGTGCCAGCACAGACTATCTATCTGGAAACACCATATATTTT.

The genes are TRBV5-4 and TRBJ1-1, with TRBD1 matching 8 bases. The CDR3 contains 15 residues. V gave up 4 bases and J gave up 5 bases; unmatched junction bases: 10. Germline loops: CDR1 SGHNT, CDR2 YYREEE (reference sequence). The CDR3 sequence is CASSKGQGEGTEAFF. The CDR3 DNA reads TGTGCCAGCAGCAAAGGACAGGGAGAGGGTACTGAAGCTTTCTTT.

This clone has more than one count but fewer than ten. This specimen includes other DNA sequences encoding the same CDR3. V usage is TRBV6-6 and J usage is TRBJ2-5; 7 nucleotides match TRBD1. This CDR3 comprises 14 residues. From germline, CDR1 is MNHNY and CDR2 SVGAGI (reference sequence). V lost 2 bases and J lost 1; bases outside the gene matches: 1. The CDR3 here is CASSYRDSQETQYF. DNA of the CDR3: TGTGCCAGCAGTTACCGGGACAGCCAAGAGACCCAGTACTTC.

There are a few counts of this clone. This sequence joins TRBV30 and TRBJ2-7; 9 nucleotides align to TRBD2. Germline V CDR1 and CDR2: GTSNPN, SVGIG (reference sequence). V trimming: 4 bases; J trimming: 1 base; junction bases outside the gene matches: 8. The CDR3 totals 15 residues. CDR3 amino acids: CAWKYSGSASYEQYF. Written as DNA, the CDR3 is TGTGCCTGGAAGTATAGCGGGAGTGCTTCCTACGAGCAGTACTTC.